This TCR beta chain comes out of a study of T-cell reconstitution after alpha-beta-depleted transplantation in children. This clonotype was seen repeatedly, ten times or more. The target antigen is unknown. Unique molecular identifiers featured in how the TCRbeta library was prepared. TCRdb used MiXCR to reprocess the PCR reads, holding one entry per CDR3 protein. Here the sample spans about 580,000 distinct CDR3 sequences, under 25% being singletons. The ends lost 3 bases at V and 2 bases at J; junction bases unmatched: 10. Germline V gives CDR1 SQVTM, CDR2 ANQGSEA. The CDR3 has 16 residues. Whole-study results and caveats: Day-60 TCRbeta diversity that was high in some patients was derived from surviving recipient T cells and thymic progenitors. By about two months after transplant, alpha-beta T cells reportedly arose from several hundred graft clones that had expanded. Once a year had passed after transplant, T-cell counts and diversity came mostly from newly produced T cells.

This specimen consisted of PBMCs, mostly from graft donor cells, obtained 360 days after TCRalphabeta/CD19-depleted stem cell transplant. V gene TRBV29-1 combines with J gene TRBJ2-1, with TRBD2 matching over 7 bases. The receptor was derived from a boy younger than two who had a stem cell transplant for acute myeloid leukemia, so the T cells may come from the graft donor. Here the CDR3 reads CSVDIGSGVTYNEQFF. The CDR3 region has the DNA TGCAGCGTTGATATCGGAAGCGGGGTTACCTACAATGAGCAGTTCTTC.